This T cell receptor beta chain came from a study of cytomegalovirus exposure and HLA in healthy donors. Study-wide findings and caveats: Later on, an analysis found that several of the most significant clusters appeared to be linked to common viral pathogens, which included parvovirus B19. Likely technical artifact: a cluster of highly shared sequence variants.

Primers: 60 Vbeta forward and 13 Jbeta reverse. Sequenced by immunoSEQ multiplex PCR; TCRdb stores in-frame clones only, minus some. The sample features approximately 42,000 clones, with over 7% in its top ten. The CDR3 has 15 residues. CDR1 MNHNS and CDR2 SASEGT come from the germline V gene. Trimming took off 11 bases at V and 9 bases at J, with 26 bases between the two ends. About this clone: Its antigen is not identified.

Sequenced input: PBMCs. The chain carries TRBV6-1 and TRBJ1-5; D gene ambiguous. The sequence came from a male donor in good health and CMV-seronegative. The CDR3 here is CASNLQVRSDWPQHF. The CDR3 nucleotides read TGTGCCTCCAATCTTCAAGTTCGGAGCGATTGGCCCCAGCATTTT.